The rows below give T cell receptor beta chains drawn from one sample of a study of glioma-infiltrating T cells. TCRdb passed the multiplex PCR reads through MiXCR, listing each CDR3 protein once. This sample has 150,000 to 200,000 distinct CDR3 sequences; approximately 40% occur once, and the top ten carry roughly 5.4%. Sequencing was done on a sample of glioma tissue, nonneoplastic brain tissue, or PBMCs (not recorded which). The source of these receptors is a human donor with low-grade glioma or glioblastoma, undergoing nonglioma brain surgery, or in good health (not recorded which). Each CDR3 is given with its conserved first and last residue. Fields, in order: D gene, clone size, V gene, J gene, CDR3 protein, CDR3 DNA. A D gene is named only where the DNA matches it firmly. Part of the rows lack a size; the others show once, few, many or a class for expanded clones.

d_gene: .; abundance: .; v_gene: TRBV12-3/TRBV12-4; j_gene: TRBJ2-3; CDR3aa: CASSSGYSTDTQYF; CDR3nt: TGTGCCAGCAGTTCAGGGTATAGCACAGATACGCAGTATTTT
d_gene: TRBD1; abundance: .; v_gene: TRBV20-1; j_gene: TRBJ2-1; CDR3aa: CSAPVQGNQQFF; CDR3nt: TGCAGTGCTCCAGTACAGGGGAATCAGCAGTTCTTC
d_gene: .; abundance: many; v_gene: TRBV6-6; j_gene: TRBJ1-1; CDR3aa: CASSYSIIKAEAFF; CDR3nt: TGTGCCAGCAGTTACTCGATAATTAAGGCTGAAGCTTTCTTT
d_gene: .; abundance: few; v_gene: TRBV3-1; j_gene: TRBJ2-6; CDR3aa: CASSQGRKLSGANVLTF; CDR3nt: TGTGCCAGCAGCCAAGGAAGGAAACTCTCTGGGGCCAACGTCCTGACTTTC
d_gene: .; abundance: few; v_gene: TRBV29-1; j_gene: TRBJ1-6; CDR3aa: CSVGRDINSPLHF; CDR3nt: TGCAGCGTTGGAAGGGACATAAATTCACCCCTCCACTTT
d_gene: TRBD2; abundance: few; v_gene: TRBV27; j_gene: TRBJ2-7; CDR3aa: CASSSDQGLAGVFREQYF; CDR3nt: TGTGCCAGCAGTTCCGACCAAGGCCTCGCGGGGGTATTTAGGGAGCAGTACTTC
d_gene: .; abundance: .; v_gene: TRBV28; j_gene: TRBJ1-5; CDR3aa: CARSWGLTGGREPQHF; CDR3nt: TGTGCCAGAAGTTGGGGACTGACGGGCGGGCGGGAGCCCCAGCATTTT
d_gene: .; abundance: .; v_gene: TRBV11-1; j_gene: TRBJ2-3; CDR3aa: CASSPSPTDTQYF; CDR3nt: TGTGCCAGCAGCCCTTCCCCCACAGATACGCAGTATTTT
d_gene: .; abundance: many; v_gene: TRBV6-9; j_gene: TRBJ2-1; CDR3aa: CASSLRRKSPNEQFF; CDR3nt: TGTGCCAGCAGTTTACGTAGGAAGAGTCCCAATGAGCAGTTCTTC
d_gene: TRBD1; abundance: .; v_gene: TRBV5-1; j_gene: TRBJ2-7; CDR3aa: CASSPGQPSYEQYF; CDR3nt: TGCGCCAGCAGCCCGGGACAGCCCTCCTACGAGCAGTACTTC
d_gene: TRBD2; abundance: few; v_gene: TRBV10-2; j_gene: TRBJ2-5; CDR3aa: CASSASSGRKTQYF; CDR3nt: TGCGCCAGCAGTGCGTCTAGCGGGAGAAAGACCCAGTACTTC
d_gene: TRBD1; abundance: many; v_gene: TRBV7-9; j_gene: TRBJ1-2; CDR3aa: CASSLSDRNYTF; CDR3nt: TGTGCCAGCAGCTTATCGGACAGGAATTACACCTTC
d_gene: .; abundance: many; v_gene: TRBV6-1; j_gene: TRBJ1-2; CDR3aa: CARRDGSNYGYTF; CDR3nt: TGTGCCAGAAGGGACGGATCTAACTATGGCTACACCTTC
d_gene: .; abundance: .; v_gene: TRBV9; j_gene: TRBJ1-5; CDR3aa: CASSVGGGWPQHF; CDR3nt: TGTGCCAGCAGCGTAGGAGGGGGGTGGCCCCAGCATTTT
d_gene: TRBD2; abundance: many; v_gene: TRBV20-1; j_gene: TRBJ2-1; CDR3aa: CSALDPGTSGRALEQFF; CDR3nt: TGCAGTGCGCTAGACCCCGGGACTAGCGGGAGGGCCCTAGAGCAGTTCTTC
d_gene: .; abundance: .; v_gene: TRBV18; j_gene: TRBJ1-3; CDR3aa: CASSPQGRFSGNTIYF; CDR3nt: TGTGCCAGCTCACCACAGGGCCGATTCTCTGGAAACACCATATATTTT
d_gene: TRBD2; abundance: many; v_gene: TRBV20-1; j_gene: TRBJ2-1; CDR3aa: CSAQGLAAFYNEQFF; CDR3nt: TGCAGTGCTCAAGGACTAGCGGCTTTCTACAATGAGCAGTTCTTC
d_gene: .; abundance: few; v_gene: TRBV7-9; j_gene: TRBJ1-2; CDR3aa: CASSLSRFYGYTF; CDR3nt: TGTGCCAGCAGCTTATCTCGGTTCTATGGCTACACCTTC
d_gene: .; abundance: many; v_gene: TRBV7-2; j_gene: TRBJ1-5; CDR3aa: CASSLEAGIAQPQHF; CDR3nt: TGTGCCAGCAGCTTAGAGGCAGGGATTGCTCAGCCCCAGCATTTT
d_gene: .; abundance: many; v_gene: TRBV20-1; j_gene: TRBJ2-7; CDR3aa: CSARQRGSSYEQYF; CDR3nt: TGCAGTGCTAGACAAAGGGGTAGTTCCTACGAGCAGTACTTC
d_gene: .; abundance: many; v_gene: TRBV3-1; j_gene: TRBJ1-2; CDR3aa: CASSQDPGVGGYTF; CDR3nt: TGTGCCAGCAGCCAAGATCCGGGAGTGGGGGGCTACACCTTC
d_gene: .; abundance: .; v_gene: TRBV10-2; j_gene: TRBJ2-1; CDR3aa: CASSEAAGTYNEQFF; CDR3nt: TGCGCCAGCAGTGAGGCGGCAGGCACCTACAATGAGCAGTTCTTC
d_gene: TRBD1; abundance: once; v_gene: TRBV3-1; j_gene: TRBJ2-7; CDR3aa: CASSLWDRNPHEQYF; CDR3nt: TGTGCCAGCAGCCTGTGGGACAGGAATCCGCACGAGCAGTACTTC
d_gene: TRBD1; abundance: .; v_gene: TRBV6-5; j_gene: TRBJ2-4; CDR3aa: CASSWTGKNIQYF; CDR3nt: TGTGCCAGCAGTTGGACAGGCAAAAACATTCAGTACTTC
d_gene: .; abundance: many; v_gene: TRBV3-1; j_gene: TRBJ2-5; CDR3aa: CASSRTARETQYF; CDR3nt: TGTGCCAGCAGCCGGACTGCCAGAGAGACCCAGTACTTC
d_gene: .; abundance: .; v_gene: TRBV6-4; j_gene: TRBJ2-2; CDR3aa: CASSENGQSGELFF; CDR3nt: TGTGCCAGCAGTGAAAATGGTCAATCCGGGGAGCTGTTTTTT
d_gene: TRBD1; abundance: .; v_gene: TRBV2; j_gene: TRBJ2-1; CDR3aa: CARHRDRHNEQFF; CDR3nt: TGTGCCAGACACCGGGACAGGCATAATGAGCAGTTCTTC
d_gene: .; abundance: .; v_gene: TRBV20-1; j_gene: TRBJ1-1; CDR3aa: CSALGWPDTEAFF; CDR3nt: TGCAGTGCTTTAGGGTGGCCGGACACTGAAGCTTTCTTC
d_gene: .; abundance: .; v_gene: TRBV10-2; j_gene: TRBJ2-7; CDR3aa: CASSYMAGVGYEQYF; CDR3nt: TGTGCCAGCAGTTACATGGCAGGGGTCGGCTACGAGCAGTACTTC
d_gene: TRBD2; abundance: .; v_gene: TRBV2; j_gene: TRBJ2-1; CDR3aa: CTSSELAGGGDEQFF; CDR3nt: TGTACCAGCAGTGAATTAGCGGGGGGGGGCGATGAGCAGTTCTTC
d_gene: .; abundance: .; v_gene: TRBV28; j_gene: TRBJ2-1; CDR3aa: CVISLKGGLAVSYNEQFF; CDR3nt: TGTGTCATCAGTTTAAAGGGGGGCCTAGCGGTATCCTACAATGAGCAGTTCTTC
d_gene: .; abundance: .; v_gene: TRBV3-1; j_gene: TRBJ2-1; CDR3aa: CASSQEAGVPWNEQFF; CDR3nt: TGTGCCAGCAGCCAAGAAGCTGGAGTGCCTTGGAATGAGCAGTTCTTC
d_gene: TRBD2; abundance: many; v_gene: TRBV20-1; j_gene: TRBJ2-7; CDR3aa: CSARTGTSVYEQYF; CDR3nt: TGCAGTGCTAGGACCGGGACTAGCGTCTACGAGCAGTACTTC
d_gene: TRBD2; abundance: many; v_gene: TRBV20-1; j_gene: TRBJ2-1; CDR3aa: CSARDGSAGGDYNEQFF; CDR3nt: TGCAGTGCTAGAGACGGTTCTGCGGGAGGGGATTACAATGAGCAGTTCTTC
d_gene: TRBD1; abundance: many; v_gene: TRBV20-1; j_gene: TRBJ1-2; CDR3aa: CSARKGAYGYTF; CDR3nt: TGCAGTGCTAGAAAGGGGGCCTATGGCTACACCTTC
d_gene: .; abundance: .; v_gene: TRBV18; j_gene: TRBJ2-5; CDR3aa: CASSPGVQETQYF; CDR3nt: TGTGCCAGCTCACCAGGTGTCCAAGAGACCCAGTACTTC
d_gene: TRBD1; abundance: few; v_gene: TRBV19; j_gene: TRBJ1-2; CDR3aa: CASSALRQGAGYGYTF; CDR3nt: TGTGCCAGTAGTGCCCTAAGACAGGGGGCAGGATATGGCTACACCTTC
d_gene: .; abundance: .; v_gene: TRBV19; j_gene: TRBJ1-1; CDR3aa: CASNSGQNLENTEAFF; CDR3nt: TGTGCCAGTAATTCAGGACAGAATCTAGAAAACACTGAAGCTTTCTTT
d_gene: .; abundance: .; v_gene: TRBV6-6; j_gene: TRBJ1-1; CDR3aa: CASSYAAQNTEAFF; CDR3nt: TGTGCCAGCAGTTACGCGGCCCAAAACACTGAAGCTTTCTTT